Following are 7 T cell receptor beta chains from one sample sequenced in a study of blood T cell repertoires in COVID-19. Using immunoSEQ multiplex PCR, the repertoire was profiled, and TCRdb retains in-frame clones only, with some absent. Among around 270,000 clones listed, 84% were seen once. Sequencing was performed on peripheral blood. These receptors originate from a woman in her 40s who had recovered from COVID-19.

The chain couples TRBV2 to TRBJ2-7; 10 bases are a match to TRBD1. Trimming removed 7 bases from V and 6 bases from J; junction bases left unmatched: 3. In germline, CDR1 is SNHLY, CDR2 FYNNEI. The CDR3 sequence is 12 residues long. The CDR3 is CASTGQGGEQYF. The CDR3 DNA reads as TGTGCCAGCACCGGACAGGGGGGCGAGCAGTACTTC.

This chain links TRBV18 with TRBJ1-4, with D possibly matching TRBD1 (6 bases). Trimming pared 2 bases from V and 5 bases from J, leaving 9 bases between. Per germline, CDR1 KGHSH and CDR2 LQKENI. The CDR3 sequence is 14 residues long. CDR3 bases: TGTGCCAGCTCACCAGGCCAGGGGAATGAAAAACTGTTTTTT. It specifies CASSPGQGNEKLFF.

The chain has TRBV3-1 (or the pseudogene TRBV3-2) and TRBJ2-7; D perhaps matches TRBD2 (6 bases). Trimming removed 4 bases at V and 4 bases at J, with 14 bases between. Germline CDR1 and CDR2: LGHDT and YNNKEL (reference sequence). The CDR3 has 14 residues. The CDR3 DNA reads as TGTGCCAGCAGCCCGGGGCGGGGTTGGTACGAGCAGTACTTC. It yields the protein CASSPGRGWYEQYF.

This clone was counted ten times or more. The chain joins TRBV14 to TRBJ1-3, with D perhaps TRBD1 (6 bases). The CDR3 is made up of 14 amino acids. Germline assignment: CDR1 SGHDN and CDR2 FVKESK. The V end lost 7 bases, the J end lost 3 bases, and 13 bases lay between the germline ends. CDR3 amino acids: CASMWSGDGNTIYF. The CDR3 DNA is TGTGCCAGCATGTGGTCAGGGGATGGAAACACCATATATTTT.

The chain is built from TRBV7-9 and TRBJ1-2; D remains unclear. Trimming cost V 2 bases and J 0 bases, with 7 bases left between them. From germline, CDR1 is SEHNR and CDR2 FQNEAQ (reference sequence). This CDR3 has 14 residues. In DNA form, the CDR3 reads TGTGCCAGCAGCTTACCGCCTACTAACTATGGCTACACCTTC. It encodes CASSLPPTNYGYTF.

This clone was recorded at least ten times. The rearrangement joins TRBV5-4 to TRBJ2-2, with 8 bases that match TRBD2. V dropped 4 bases and J dropped 4; count of bases not matched to a gene: 12. Germline CDR1 and CDR2: SGHNT and YYREEE (reference sequence). The CDR3 consists of 17 residues. The CDR3 reads CASSPGGSGGLTGELFF. The CDR3 DNA follows: TGTGCCAGCAGCCCCGGGGGGAGCGGGGGACTCACCGGGGAGCTGTTTTTT. The whole variable domain, remainder taken from reference TRBV5-4 and TRBJ2-2, is ETGVTQSPTHLIKTRGQQVTLRCSSQSGHNTVSWYQQALGQGPQFIFQYYREEENGRGNFPPRFSGLQFPNYSSELNVNALELDDSALYLCASSPGGSGGLTGELFFGEGSRLTVL.

The chain recombines TRBV19 with TRBJ2-1; 7 nucleotides agree with TRBD1. The germline CDR1 and CDR2 sequences are LNHDA and SQIVND (reference sequence). With 10 bases clipped from V and 3 bases from J, the junction kept 9 bases outside the gene matches. This CDR3 is built from 14 residues. The CDR3: CATHRGQLYNEQFF. In DNA form, the CDR3 reads TGTGCCACCCACAGGGGTCAGCTCTACAATGAGCAGTTCTTC. The full variable domain, in which reference TRBV19 and TRBJ2-1 provide the parts outside the CDR3, is DGGITQSPKYLFRKEGQNVTLSCEQNLNHDAMYWYRQDPGQGLRLIYYSQIVNDFQKGDIAEGYSVSREKKESFPLTVTSAQKNPTAFYLCATHRGQLYNEQFFGPGTRLTVL.